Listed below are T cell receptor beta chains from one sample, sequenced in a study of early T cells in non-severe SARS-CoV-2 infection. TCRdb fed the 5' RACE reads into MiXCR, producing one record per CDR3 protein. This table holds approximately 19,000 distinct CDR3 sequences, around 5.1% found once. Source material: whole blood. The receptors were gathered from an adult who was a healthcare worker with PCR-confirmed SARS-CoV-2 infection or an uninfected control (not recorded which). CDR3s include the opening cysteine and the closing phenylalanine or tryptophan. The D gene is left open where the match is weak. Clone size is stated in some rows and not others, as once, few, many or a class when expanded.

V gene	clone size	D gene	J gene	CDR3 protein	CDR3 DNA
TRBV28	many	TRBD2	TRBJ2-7	CASSLRPSGGVYEQYF	TGTGCCAGCAGTTTACGTCCTAGCGGGGGAGTCTACGAGCAGTACTTC
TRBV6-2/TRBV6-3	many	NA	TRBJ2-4	CASAPQGYLKNIQYF	TGTGCCAGCGCCCCACAGGGTTACCTCAAAAACATTCAGTACTTC
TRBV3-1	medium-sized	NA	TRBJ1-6	CASSLRQKYNSPLHF	TGTGCCAGCAGCTTACGACAGAAATATAATTCACCCCTCCACTTT
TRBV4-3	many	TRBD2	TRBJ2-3	CASSQDSGASADTQYF	TGCGCCAGCAGCCAAGATAGCGGGGCAAGTGCAGATACGCAGTATTTT
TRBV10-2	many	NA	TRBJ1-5	CASSESGNNQPQHF	TGCGCCAGCAGTGAGTCCGGGAATAATCAGCCCCAGCATTTT
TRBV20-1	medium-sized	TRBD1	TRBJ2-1	CSAFSGTGASNEQFF	TGCAGTGCATTTTCCGGGACAGGGGCGAGTAATGAGCAGTTCTTC
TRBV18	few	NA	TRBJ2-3	CASSPSKNTDTQYF	TGTGCCAGCTCACCGAGTAAAAACACAGATACGCAGTATTTT
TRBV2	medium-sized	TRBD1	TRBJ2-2	CASNGQGLNTGELFF	TGTGCCAGCAACGGACAGGGTCTGAACACCGGGGAGCTGTTTTTT
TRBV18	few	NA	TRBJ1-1	CASSPILTAGPGTEAFF	TGTGCCAGCTCACCTATATTGACAGCCGGCCCGGGGACTGAAGCTTTCTTT
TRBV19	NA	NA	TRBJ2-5	CASSKVLGETQYF	TGTGCCAGTAGTAAAGTCCTGGGAGAGACCCAGTACTTC
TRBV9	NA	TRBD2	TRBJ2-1	CASSVVASGSTGLYNEQFF	TGTGCCAGCAGCGTAGTGGCTAGCGGGAGTACGGGGCTCTACAATGAGCAGTTCTTC
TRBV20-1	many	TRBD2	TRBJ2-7	CSAGPSGVVYEQYF	TGCAGTGCTGGGCCTAGCGGGGTTGTCTACGAGCAGTACTTC
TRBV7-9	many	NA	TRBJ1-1	CASSPGVTNTEAFF	TGTGCCAGCAGCCCAGGGGTAACAAACACTGAAGCTTTCTTT
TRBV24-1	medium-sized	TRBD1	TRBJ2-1	CATSDLQGAGRRNEQFF	TGTGCCACCAGTGATTTGCAGGGGGCGGGACGTCGCAATGAGCAGTTCTTC
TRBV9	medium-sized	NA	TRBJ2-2	CASSVSNTGELFF	TGTGCCAGCAGCGTTAGTAACACCGGGGAGCTGTTTTTT
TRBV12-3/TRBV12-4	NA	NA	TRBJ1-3	CASSLFLVSYTIYF	TGTGCCAGCAGTTTATTTCTGGTTTCTTACACCATATATTTT
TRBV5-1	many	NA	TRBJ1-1	CASSRGSITLNTEAFF	TGCGCCAGCAGCCGTGGGTCCATCACCTTGAACACTGAAGCTTTCTTT
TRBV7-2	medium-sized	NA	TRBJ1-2	CASSRVAQPHGYTF	TGTGCCAGCAGCCGGGTGGCACAACCCCATGGCTACACCTTC
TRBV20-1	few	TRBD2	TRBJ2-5	CSARDIASGAGFQETQYF	TGCAGTGCTAGAGATATAGCTAGCGGGGCAGGATTCCAAGAGACCCAGTACTTC
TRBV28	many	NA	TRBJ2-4	CASSLGRELSNIQYF	TGTGCCAGCAGTTTGGGACGGGAGTTATCGAACATTCAGTACTTC
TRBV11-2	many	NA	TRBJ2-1	CASSLDQGGSYNEQFF	TGTGCCAGCAGCTTAGACCAAGGGGGCTCCTACAATGAGCAGTTCTTC
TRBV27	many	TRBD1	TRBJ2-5	CASSLTGVETQYF	TGTGCCAGCAGTTTAACAGGGGTAGAGACCCAGTACTTC
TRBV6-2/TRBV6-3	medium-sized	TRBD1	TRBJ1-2	CASSWTGGWNYGYTF	TGTGCCAGCAGTTGGACAGGAGGCTGGAACTATGGCTACACCTTC
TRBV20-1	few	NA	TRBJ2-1	CSAMMALYNEQFF	TGCAGTGCTATGATGGCGCTGTACAATGAGCAGTTCTTC
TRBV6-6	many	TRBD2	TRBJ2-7	CASSAGPSGRRYEQYF	TGTGCCAGCAGTGCGGGTCCTAGCGGGAGAAGGTACGAGCAGTACTTC